Included here is one T cell receptor beta chain sequence, with context. This entry is derived from a study of blood T cell repertoires in COVID-19. About the research overall: Sites across the United States, Italy and Spain contributed samples from acute and convalescent COVID-19.

This CDR3 comprises 12 residues. Germline assignment: CDR1 SGHAT and CDR2 FQDESV (reference sequence). The V and J ends lost 2 bases and 15 bases, in that order; junction bases with no gene match: 3. The protocol was immunoSEQ multiplex PCR, while the TCRdb copy is restricted to in-frame clones and leaves out a portion. Of under 100,000 clones listed, approximately 90% were seen once; the top ten hold approximately 8.9%. Sequenced material: peripheral blood. V is TRBV11-1 and J is TRBJ2-1; TRBD2 agrees at 11 bases. The receptor comes from a man aged 45 to 65 with acute or convalescent COVID-19. As DNA, the CDR3 is TGTGCCAGCAGCTTACCAGGACTAGCGGGGTTCTTC. Translating gives CASSLPGLAGFF.